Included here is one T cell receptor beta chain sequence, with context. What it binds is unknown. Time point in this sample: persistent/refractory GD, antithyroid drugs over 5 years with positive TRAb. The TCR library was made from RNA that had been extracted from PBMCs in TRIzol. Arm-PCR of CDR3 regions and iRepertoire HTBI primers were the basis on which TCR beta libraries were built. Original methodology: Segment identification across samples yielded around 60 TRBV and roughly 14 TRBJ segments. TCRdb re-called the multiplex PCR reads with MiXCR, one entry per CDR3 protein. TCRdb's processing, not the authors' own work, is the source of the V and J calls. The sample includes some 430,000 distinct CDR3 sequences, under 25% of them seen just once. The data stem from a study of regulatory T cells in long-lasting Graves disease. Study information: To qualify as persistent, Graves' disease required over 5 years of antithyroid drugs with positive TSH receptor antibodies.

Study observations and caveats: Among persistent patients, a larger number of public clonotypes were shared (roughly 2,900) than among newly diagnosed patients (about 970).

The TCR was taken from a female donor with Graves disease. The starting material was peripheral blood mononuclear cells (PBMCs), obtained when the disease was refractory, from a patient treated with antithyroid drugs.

CDR3 nucleotide sequence: TGTGCCACCAGTGATCGAAGACAGGGTGGCAATCAGCCCCAGCATTTT. Amino acid sequence: CATSDRRQGGNQPQHF. V and J are TRBV24-1 and TRBJ1-5; 7 nucleotides agree with TRBD1. J gave up 2 bases and V 3 bases, and 6 bases lay outside the gene matches. This CDR3 spans 16 amino acids. Looked up from germline, CDR1 is KGHDR and CDR2 is SFDVKD.